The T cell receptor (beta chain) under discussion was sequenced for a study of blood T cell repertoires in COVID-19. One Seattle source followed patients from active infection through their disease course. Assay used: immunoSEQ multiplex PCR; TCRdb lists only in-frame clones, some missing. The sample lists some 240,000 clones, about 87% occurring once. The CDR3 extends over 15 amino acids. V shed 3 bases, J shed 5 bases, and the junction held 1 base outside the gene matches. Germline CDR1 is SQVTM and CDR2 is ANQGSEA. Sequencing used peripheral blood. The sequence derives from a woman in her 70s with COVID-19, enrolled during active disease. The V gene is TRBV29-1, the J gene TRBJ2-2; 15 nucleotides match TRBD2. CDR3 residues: CSVEGLAGGTGELFF. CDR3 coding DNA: TGCAGCGTTGAGGGACTAGCGGGAGGAACCGGGGAGCTGTTTTTT.